This T cell receptor beta chain was captured by sequencing in a study of regulatory T cells in long-lasting Graves disease. Overall study: Graves' disease counted as persistent after over 5 years of antithyroid drugs with positive TSH receptor antibodies.

Libraries of TCR beta came from iRepertoire HTBI primers plus Arm-PCR of CDR3 regions. TCRdb re-called the multiplex PCR reads through MiXCR, storing one row per CDR3 protein. The top ten hold about 13% of the sample, which has about 430,000 distinct CDR3 sequences, around a fifth seen once. A single count supports this clonotype. The time point denotes: persistent/refractory GD, antithyroid drugs over 5 years with positive TRAb. PBMC-extracted RNA yielded the TCR library. This sequence was found in a female donor with Graves disease. Sequenced here: peripheral blood mononuclear cells (PBMCs), sampled when the disease was refractory, from a patient treated with antithyroid drugs.

DNA for the CDR3: TGTGCCAGCAGCTCCGGACAGGCGGAGGGAAACACCATATATTTT. Amino acids: CASSSGQAEGNTIYF. The chain combines TRBV7-9 with TRBJ1-3; 7 bases are shared with TRBD1. Per germline, CDR1 SEHNR and CDR2 FQNEAQ (reference sequence). This CDR3 is built from 15 residues. V lost 4 bases to trimming and J lost 4 bases; unmatched junction nucleotides: 7. The whole variable domain, remainder taken from reference TRBV7-9 and TRBJ1-3, is DTGVSQNPRHKITKRGQNVTFRCDPISEHNRLYWYRQTLGQGPEFLTYFQNEAQLEKSRLLSDRFSAERPKGSFSTLEIQRTEQGDSAMYLCASSSGQAEGNTIYFGEGSWLTVV.